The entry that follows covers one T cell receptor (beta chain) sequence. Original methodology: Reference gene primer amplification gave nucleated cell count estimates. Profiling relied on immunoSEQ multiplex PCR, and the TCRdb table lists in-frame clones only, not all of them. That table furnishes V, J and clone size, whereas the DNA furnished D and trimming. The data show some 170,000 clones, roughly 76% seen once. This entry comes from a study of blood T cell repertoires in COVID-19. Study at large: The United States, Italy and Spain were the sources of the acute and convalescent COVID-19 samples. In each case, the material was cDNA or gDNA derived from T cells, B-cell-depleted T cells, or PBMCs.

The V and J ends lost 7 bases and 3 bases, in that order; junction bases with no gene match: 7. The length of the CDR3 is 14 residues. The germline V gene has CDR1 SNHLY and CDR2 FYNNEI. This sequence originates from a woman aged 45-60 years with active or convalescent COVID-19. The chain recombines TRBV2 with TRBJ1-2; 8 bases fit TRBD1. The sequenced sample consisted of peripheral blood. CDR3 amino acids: CASKKQGVDYGYTF. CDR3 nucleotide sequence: TGTGCCAGCAAGAAACAGGGGGTAGACTATGGCTACACCTTC.